These 28 T cell receptor beta chains were all obtained from the same sample, sequenced in a study of T cell responses to AZD1222 COVID-19 vaccine. Using immunoSEQ multiplex PCR, the repertoire was profiled, and TCRdb retains in-frame clones only, with some absent. The table records 120,000 or so clones, around 83% of them present only once. The material was peripheral blood, obtained 28 days after the second AZD1222 dose. The origin of the receptors is an adult who received the AZD1222 COVID-19 vaccine.

The J gene is TRBJ2-7, the V gene TRBV6-5; 12 nucleotides line up with TRBD1. The CDR3 contains 15 residues. Trimming removed 7 bases from V and 3 bases from J; junction bases left unmatched: 7. Germline lookup yields CDR1 MNHEY and CDR2 SVGAGI. The CDR3 loop is CASTMGTGGIYEQYF. For the CDR3, the DNA is TGTGCCAGCACCATGGGGACAGGGGGCATCTACGAGCAGTACTTC.

The chain is built from TRBV7-2 and TRBJ2-3, with 9 bases that match TRBD2. Germline V CDR1 and CDR2: SGHTA, FQGNSA. V lost 5 bases to trimming and J lost 5 bases; unmatched junction nucleotides: 11. The CDR3 contains 16 residues. The CDR3 DNA reads as TGTGCCAGCAGCCCCTCTGGGGGAGCGGGGGGAGATACGCAGTATTTT. This translates into CASSPSGGAGGDTQYF.

The chain links TRBV9 to TRBJ2-3, with 9 bases matching TRBD2. This CDR3 has 17 residues. V lost 4 bases and J lost 6; bases outside the gene matches: 15. Germline CDR1 SGDLS, CDR2 YYNGEE. The CDR3 coding sequence is TGTGCCAGCAGCATAGAGGAGCGGGGGGTGACTGTTGATACGCAGTATTTT. Protein product: CASSIEERGVTVDTQYF.

This clone was recorded only once. The rearrangement links TRBV27 to TRBJ2-7, with 10 bases fitting TRBD1. Losses at the gene ends were 2 bases for V and 2 bases for J; bases not matched to a gene: 9. This CDR3 is built from 17 residues. The V gene's germline CDR1 is MNHEY and CDR2 SMNVEV (reference sequence). DNA of the CDR3: TGTGCCAGCAGTTTAACGTACTCCGGGACAGGGGCCTACGAGCAGTACTTC. This sequence encodes CASSLTYSGTGAYEQYF.

This chain uses TRBV12-3 or TRBV12-4 with TRBJ1-3, with D uncertain. This CDR3 is 12 amino acids long. V lost 5 bases, J lost 3 bases, and 5 bases lay in between. The CDR3 nucleotides read TGTGCCAGCAGTACCGGTGGAAACACCATATATTTT. Translating it yields CASSTGGNTIYF.

The V gene is TRBV19, the J gene TRBJ1-3; 7 positions agree with TRBD1. The germline CDR1 and CDR2 sequences are LNHDA and SQIVND (reference sequence). The CDR3 has 14 residues. V was clipped by 4 bases and J by 8 bases; unmatched bases: 8. The CDR3 region is CASSTDDRVYTIYF. In DNA, the CDR3 is TGTGCCAGTAGTACCGACGACAGGGTATACACCATATATTTT.

The chain is built from TRBV6-2 or TRBV6-3 and TRBJ2-7; D not resolved. In germline, CDR1 is MNHEY, CDR2 SVGEGT. The CDR3 length is 18 residues. Trimming removed 0 bases at V and 3 bases at J, with 21 bases between. The CDR3 DNA is TGTGCCAGCAGTTACTCGACCCTCCGACACCGACCCTTCTACGAGCAGTACTTC. Its translation is CASSYSTLRHRPFYEQYF.

This clone was observed once. The chain recombines TRBV9 with TRBJ1-6; D may be TRBD1 (5 bases). Germline CDR1 SGDLS, CDR2 YYNGEE. This CDR3 has 14 amino acids. Trimming stripped 0 bases from V and 6 bases from J, with 7 bases between. CDR3 protein: CASSVEGSNSPLHF. The CDR3 DNA sequence: TGTGCCAGCAGCGTAGAGGGGAGTAATTCACCCCTCCACTTT.

The rearrangement links TRBV5-6 to TRBJ2-3; 11 bases match TRBD1. There are 15 residues in the CDR3. V trimming: 7 bases; J trimming: 7 bases; junction bases outside the gene matches: 11. Per germline, CDR1 SGHDT and CDR2 YYEEEE. In DNA, the CDR3 is TGTGCCAGCGGATCCCGGGACAGGGGGGCGAATACGCAGTATTTT. It specifies CASGSRDRGANTQYF.

This clone was seen a single time. Other DNA sequences in this sample translate to the same CDR3. The chain recombines TRBV3-1 (or the pseudogene TRBV3-2) with TRBJ2-3; no reliable D call. This CDR3 is built from 12 residues. V lost 2 bases and J 6 bases, leaving 6 bases between the germline ends. Per germline, CDR1 LGHDT and CDR2 YNNKEL (reference sequence). CDR3 nucleotides: TGTGCCAGCAGCCAACTGGCGGATACGCAGTATTTT. It translates to CASSQLADTQYF.

The chain combines TRBV19 with TRBJ2-3, with TRBD2 matching 12 bases. The CDR3 has 19 amino acids. CDR1 and CDR2 from the germline V gene are LNHDA and SQIVND (reference sequence). V was clipped by 5 bases and J by 0 bases; unmatched bases: 12. The CDR3: CASSQSASGGDISTDTQYF. For the CDR3, the DNA is TGTGCCAGTAGTCAATCTGCTAGCGGGGGGGATATAAGCACAGATACGCAGTATTTT. The full variable domain, completed using reference TRBV19 and TRBJ2-3, is DGGITQSPKYLFRKEGQNVTLSCEQNLNHDAMYWYRQDPGQGLRLIYYSQIVNDFQKGDIAEGYSVSREKKESFPLTVTSAQKNPTAFYLCASSQSASGGDISTDTQYFGPGTRLTVL.

This clone has more than one count but fewer than ten. J is TRBJ1-4 and V is TRBV19, with 12 positions matching TRBD1. Germline V gene data show CDR1 as LNHDA and CDR2 as SQIVND (reference sequence). The V gene end was trimmed by 11 bases and the J gene end by 5 bases; junction bases not matched to a gene: 12. This CDR3 spans 16 amino acids. As DNA, the CDR3 is TGTGCCTCATGGGACAGGGGGCGCGGGGTGAATGAAAAACTGTTTTTT. Translation: CASWDRGRGVNEKLFF.

The V gene is TRBV27, the J gene TRBJ1-1; perhaps TRBD1 as D (6 bases). Germline-derived CDR1 and CDR2 are MNHEY and SMNVEV (reference sequence). Trimming left V 2 bases short and J 7 bases short, with 23 bases between. The CDR3 consists of 17 residues. DNA for the CDR3: TGTGCCAGCAGTTTAAGGGGGGCGATGAACGCGGGCTATGAAGCTTTCTTT. This gives the protein CASSLRGAMNAGYEAFF.

The chain employs TRBV9 and TRBJ2-7; 7 positions match TRBD2. The CDR3 extends over 14 amino acids. V lost 0 bases and J lost 4; bases outside the gene matches: 4. Germline CDR1 SGDLS, CDR2 YYNGEE. The CDR3 DNA reads as TGTGCCAGCAGCGTAGACGAGCGGGGTTACGAGCAGTACTTC. The encoded protein is CASSVDERGYEQYF. The full variable domain, completed using reference TRBV9 and TRBJ2-7, is DSGVTQTPKHLITATGQRVTLRCSPRSGDLSVYWYQQSLDQGLQFLIQYYNGEERAKGNILERFSAQQFPDLHSELNLSSLELGDSALYFCASSVDERGYEQYFGPGTRLTVT.

The chain employs TRBV2 and TRBJ1-6; D is perhaps TRBD1 (6 bases). V dropped 7 bases and J dropped 3 bases, with 10 bases sitting between them. The CDR3 runs 14 residues. The germline gives CDR1 SNHLY, CDR2 FYNNEI. CDR3 loop: CASKGGNYNSPLHF. The CDR3 coding sequence is TGTGCCAGCAAGGGGGGGAACTATAATTCACCCCTCCACTTT.

This chain uses TRBV2 with TRBJ2-3; D call uncertain. The V end lost 8 bases, the J end lost 3 bases, and 15 bases lay between the germline ends. Germline V gives CDR1 SNHLY, CDR2 FYNNEI. The CDR3 totals 14 residues. The CDR3 coding sequence is TGTGCCAGCGGCCGGACCGGTAGGACAGATACGCAGTATTTT. This gives the protein CASGRTGRTDTQYF.

The chain employs TRBV7-9 and TRBJ2-1; tentatively, D is TRBD1 (6 bases). The CDR3 totals 13 residues. CDR1 and CDR2 from the germline V gene are SEHNR and FQNEAQ (reference sequence). Trimming took off 2 bases at V and 15 bases at J, with 17 bases between the two ends. The CDR3 region is CASSLNYGDTAFF. In nucleotides, the CDR3 is TGTGCCAGCAGCTTAAATTACGGGGACACCGCGTTCTTC. The complete variable domain, with remaining parts taken from reference TRBV7-9 and TRBJ2-1, reads DTGVSQNPRHKITKRGQNVTFRCDPISEHNRLYWYRQTLGQGPEFLTYFQNEAQLEKSRLLSDRFSAERPKGSFSTLEIQRTEQGDSAMYLCASSLNYGDTAFFGPGTRLTVL.

This chain connects TRBV28 to TRBJ2-1; 7 bases line up with TRBD2. The CDR3 is 17 residues long. The V gene end was trimmed by 3 bases and the J gene end by 4 bases; junction bases not matched to a gene: 12. CDR1 and CDR2 (germline): MDHEN, SYDVKM. CDR3 protein: CASSLTTGGPWYNEQFF. The CDR3, as DNA: TGTGCCAGCAGTTTGACTACGGGGGGTCCATGGTACAATGAGCAGTTCTTC.

The V call is TRBV21-1, the J call TRBJ1-1; TRBD1 was called by the table and not checked on the DNA. TRBV21-1 is given as a pseudogene. The CDR3 runs to 13 residues. The CDR3 nucleotides are TGTGCCAGCAGCAAAATGGCGAACACTGAAGCTTTCTTT. Translation: CASSKMANTEAFF.

The CDR3 protein is CASSPRDRNNSPLHF. The CDR3 DNA reads TGTGCCAGCTCCCCCCGGGACAGAAATAATTCACCCCTCCACTTT. V and J are TRBV6-4 and TRBJ1-6; 7 positions agree with TRBD1. The CDR3 extends over 15 amino acids. The V and J ends lost 8 bases and 5 bases, in that order; junction bases with no gene match: 9. The V gene's germline CDR1 is MRHNA and CDR2 SNTAGT.

This clone came up a few times. This sequence joins TRBV5-1 and TRBJ1-2; no firm D call. V was shortened by 0 bases and J by 9 bases, with 12 bases between the two germline ends. Germline V lookup: CDR1 SGHRS, CDR2 YFSETQ. The CDR3 is made up of 13 amino acids. In DNA, the CDR3 is TGCGCCAGCAGCTTGGAGGAACTGGGGAGCTACACCTTC. Amino acid sequence: CASSLEELGSYTF.

The gene calls are TRBV5-6 and TRBJ1-1; D is undetermined. Trimming pared 0 bases from V and 1 base from J, leaving 7 bases between. This CDR3 region has 14 residues. The germline gives CDR1 SGHDT, CDR2 YYEEEE. CDR3 protein: CASSLAGRNTEAFF. In DNA form, the CDR3 reads TGTGCCAGCAGCTTGGCCGGGCGGAACACTGAAGCTTTCTTT.

This chain uses TRBV11-3 with TRBJ1-3; D is undetermined. CDR1 SGHNT and CDR2 YENEEA come from the germline V gene. V lost 5 bases to trimming and J lost 1 base, with 9 bases between them. The CDR3 covers 14 residues. CDR3 sequence: CASSPGHSGNTIYF. The CDR3 region has the DNA TGTGCCAGCAGCCCTGGGCATTCTGGAAACACCATATATTTT.

The CDR3 DNA reads as TGCGCCAGCAGCTCCGGTTCCTATAATTCACCCCTCCACTTT. It encodes CASSSGSYNSPLHF. The gene calls are TRBV5-1 and TRBJ1-6; D ambiguous. V lost 3 bases, J lost 1 base, and 5 bases lay in between. The CDR3 is 14 amino acids. Germline CDR1 SGHRS, CDR2 YFSETQ.

V usage is TRBV18 and J usage is TRBJ1-1; tentatively, D is TRBD1 (6 bases). CDR1 is KGHSH and CDR2 is LQKENI in the germline V gene. The V end was cut by 2 bases, the J end by 1 base, with 11 bases between. The length of the CDR3 is 15 residues. CDR3 sequence: CASSPRQEGNTEAFF. CDR3 in DNA: TGTGCCAGCTCACCAAGACAGGAGGGGAACACTGAAGCTTTCTTT.

The rearrangement links TRBV11-2 to TRBJ1-2; 9 nucleotides line up with TRBD1. The length of the CDR3 is 17 residues. The V segment lost 3 bases and the J segment 6 bases; nucleotides outside the gene matches: 14. Looked up from germline, CDR1 is SGHAT and CDR2 is FQNNGV. The CDR3 DNA follows: TGTGCCAGCAGCTTCCCCGTCCGGGGACAGGGATCTGATGGCTACACCTTC. This sequence encodes CASSFPVRGQGSDGYTF.

The chain joins TRBV9 to TRBJ1-6, with D unresolved. The V gene lost 3 bases and the J gene lost 7 bases, with 11 bases spanning the gap. The CDR3 consists of 14 residues. Per germline, CDR1 SGDLS and CDR2 YYNGEE. CDR3 amino acids: CASSEFLINSPLHF. The DNA of the CDR3 is TGTGCCAGCAGCGAATTCCTGATAAATTCACCCCTCCACTTT.

V usage is TRBV3-1 (or the pseudogene TRBV3-2) and J usage is TRBJ1-4, with TRBD1 matching 9 bases. The CDR3 length is 14 residues. V lost 4 bases and J lost 5; bases outside the gene matches: 2. In germline, CDR1 is LGHDT, CDR2 YNNKEL (reference sequence). The DNA of the CDR3 is TGTGCCAGCAGCCTCACAGGGGGCAATGAAAAACTGTTTTTT. It specifies CASSLTGGNEKLFF.